These T cell receptor beta chains were read from a single sample in a study of T cell repertoires in cytomegalovirus infection. TCRdb called the reads again in MiXCR, with one record for every CDR3 protein. The sample records approximately 490,000 distinct CDR3 sequences, about 11% being singletons. The specimen was PBMCs. The receptors stem from a human donor in good health (CMV status not recorded). Some clones in this sample may be carry-over from other donors' samples. Each CDR3 is given with its conserved first and last residue. D genes are given only for firm matches. A clone size is listed for some rows: how often the clone was seen (once, few, many), or a class if it is expanded.

size: many
D: NA
V: TRBV7-9
J: TRBJ1-2
DNA: TGTGCCAGCAGTGGGGCCCATGGCTACACCTTC
CDR3: CASSGAHGYTF

size: many
D: TRBD2
V: TRBV7-2
J: TRBJ2-2
DNA: TGTGCCAGCAGCTTAATTGGGACTAGCTGGAACACCGGGGAGCTGTTTTTT
CDR3: CASSLIGTSWNTGELFF

size: many
D: TRBD2
V: TRBV7-2
J: TRBJ2-3
DNA: TGTGCCAGCAGCTTTAAGCGGGGCAGCACAGATACGCAGTATTTT
CDR3: CASSFKRGSTDTQYF

size: NA
D: NA
V: TRBV20-1
J: TRBJ1-2
DNA: TGCAGTGCTAGAATGCGGACCGTTAACTATGGCTACACCTTC
CDR3: CSARMRTVNYGYTF

size: many
D: TRBD1
V: TRBV7-6
J: TRBJ1-5
DNA: TGTGCCAGCAGCTTAATCGCAGGGGGAAGGAATCAGCCCCAGCATTTT
CDR3: CASSLIAGGRNQPQHF

size: few
D: NA
V: TRBV29-1
J: TRBJ1-2
DNA: TGCAGCGTTGAAGATCTCGGGGGAAACTATGGCTACACCTTC
CDR3: CSVEDLGGNYGYTF

size: many
D: NA
V: TRBV7-2
J: TRBJ2-3
DNA: TGTGCCAGCAGTTGGCAGGCGGGAAGCACAGATACGCAGTATTTT
CDR3: CASSWQAGSTDTQYF

size: many
D: NA
V: TRBV7-9
J: TRBJ2-2
DNA: TGTGCCAGCACAAGTGGCGGGGGCCCCCACGGGGAGCTGTTTTTT
CDR3: CASTSGGGPHGELFF

size: few
D: NA
V: TRBV5-1
J: TRBJ2-1
DNA: TGCGCCAGCAGCTTCAGGACATCGGGACTCGATGAGCAGTTCTTC
CDR3: CASSFRTSGLDEQFF

size: many
D: TRBD1
V: TRBV7-9
J: TRBJ1-1
DNA: TGTGCCAGCAGTGGACAGGTCACAGGAAAGGGTTTCTTT
CDR3: CASSGQVTGKGFF

size: many
D: NA
V: TRBV19
J: TRBJ1-6
DNA: TGTGCCAGTAGTATCAATCAGGATTTCAGTTCATCCTATAATTCACCCCTCCACTTT
CDR3: CASSINQDFSSSYNSPLHF

size: few
D: NA
V: TRBV20-1
J: TRBJ2-7
DNA: TGCAGTGCGAGAACCGGGCCTACCTCCTACGAGCAGTACTTC
CDR3: CSARTGPTSYEQYF

size: many
D: NA
V: TRBV4-1
J: TRBJ1-1
DNA: TGCGCCAGCAGCCAATTCATGAACACTGAAGCTTTCTTT
CDR3: CASSQFMNTEAFF

size: NA
D: TRBD1
V: TRBV6-1
J: TRBJ1-4
DNA: TGTGCCAGCAGTCTGGGACAGAATAATGAAAAACTGTTTTTT
CDR3: CASSLGQNNEKLFF

size: NA
D: NA
V: TRBV2
J: TRBJ1-6
DNA: TGTGCCACCTCTCGGTCACCCCTCCACTTT
CDR3: CATSRSPLHF

size: few
D: NA
V: TRBV12-3/TRBV12-4
J: TRBJ1-1
DNA: TGTGCCAGCATCAAAGGGGCCGGGAACACTGAAGCTTTCTTT
CDR3: CASIKGAGNTEAFF

size: NA
D: NA
V: TRBV18
J: TRBJ1-2
DNA: TGTGCCAGCTCACCACCGGCAACCAGGGGAGATGGCTACACCTTC
CDR3: CASSPPATRGDGYTF

size: many
D: NA
V: TRBV11-2
J: TRBJ2-7
DNA: TGTGCCAGCAGCCGTACCAGGTACGAGCAGTACTTC
CDR3: CASSRTRYEQYF

size: NA
D: NA
V: TRBV20-1
J: TRBJ2-1
DNA: TGCAGTGCTTTCAACACGGGGAACAATGAGCAGTTCTTC
CDR3: CSAFNTGNNEQFF

size: many
D: NA
V: TRBV25-1
J: TRBJ2-5
DNA: TGTGCCAGCAGTGAATTTCGTGGGGGGTTGGAGACCCAGTACTTC
CDR3: CASSEFRGGLETQYF

size: many
D: NA
V: TRBV6-1
J: TRBJ2-1
DNA: TGTGCCAGCGGTCCGAGGGGATACAATGAGCAGTTCTTC
CDR3: CASGPRGYNEQFF

size: many
D: TRBD1
V: TRBV6-1
J: TRBJ1-2
DNA: TGTGCCAGCAGTCACCGGGACAGGGGTGACTATGGCTACACCTTC
CDR3: CASSHRDRGDYGYTF

size: many
D: NA
V: TRBV4-1
J: TRBJ2-2
DNA: TGCGCCAGCAGCCACCCCTCTTCGGGGAATAGGGAGCTGTTTTTT
CDR3: CASSHPSSGNRELFF

size: many
D: NA
V: TRBV29-1
J: TRBJ2-1
DNA: TGCAGCGTTGCTGGCGGCCCCTTTGGTGAGCAGTTCTTC
CDR3: CSVAGGPFGEQFF

size: NA
D: NA
V: TRBV7-9
J: TRBJ1-3
DNA: TGTGCCAGCAGCTTAGTGGGGCTTGGAAACACCATATATTTT
CDR3: CASSLVGLGNTIYF

size: NA
D: NA
V: TRBV7-9
J: TRBJ2-1
DNA: TGTGCCAGCTTGGAGGCCAACCACAATGAGCAGTTCTTC
CDR3: CASLEANHNEQFF

size: NA
D: TRBD1
V: TRBV5-1
J: TRBJ2-1
DNA: TGCGCCAGCAGCTTGGCCAGGGGACAGATTTTCGGTGAGCAGTTCTTC
CDR3: CASSLARGQIFGEQFF

size: many
D: TRBD2
V: TRBV7-2
J: TRBJ2-5
DNA: TGTGCCAGCCTAGCGGGAAATCAAGAGACCCAGTACTTC
CDR3: CASLAGNQETQYF

size: few
D: NA
V: TRBV5-4
J: TRBJ2-5
DNA: TGTGCCAGCAGCCGTGTGGGGGCTGAGACCCAGTACTTC
CDR3: CASSRVGAETQYF

size: few
D: NA
V: TRBV4-1
J: TRBJ2-7
DNA: TGCGCCAGCAGCCATCAACCACCCGGGCAGGCGCGAAACTACGAGCAGTACTTC
CDR3: CASSHQPPGQARNYEQYF

size: once
D: NA
V: TRBV3-1
J: TRBJ1-1
DNA: TGTGCCAGCACCCCCGGGGGGCGGGGAGCTTTCTTT
CDR3: CASTPGGRGAFF

size: many
D: NA
V: TRBV6-5
J: TRBJ1-1
DNA: TGTGCCAGCAACCTCCCCGGGGGCCCGAACACTGAAGCTTTCTTT
CDR3: CASNLPGGPNTEAFF

size: NA
D: NA
V: TRBV19
J: TRBJ1-5
DNA: TGTGCCAGTAGTATAACTGATAGCAATCAGCCCCAGCATTTT
CDR3: CASSITDSNQPQHF

size: NA
D: NA
V: TRBV7-6
J: TRBJ1-3
DNA: TGTGCCAGCAGGTCGGGGGGCGACCCACGTTCTGGAAACACCATATATTTT
CDR3: CASRSGGDPRSGNTIYF

size: many
D: TRBD1
V: TRBV12-3/TRBV12-4
J: TRBJ1-2
DNA: TGTGCCAGCAGAGCGGACAGGGCGGGTGGCTACACCTTC
CDR3: CASRADRAGGYTF

size: many
D: NA
V: TRBV6-4
J: TRBJ1-2
DNA: TGTGCCAGCAGGAACGACAGAAACTATGGCTACACCTTC
CDR3: CASRNDRNYGYTF

size: NA
D: NA
V: TRBV6-1
J: TRBJ1-1
DNA: TGTGCCAGCAGTCCCCCCACCGAGTCGGCTTTCTTT
CDR3: CASSPPTESAFF

size: many
D: TRBD2
V: TRBV7-8
J: TRBJ2-7
DNA: TGTGCCAGCAGCTTAGCCGGGACTAGGGGTTACGAGCAGTACTTC
CDR3: CASSLAGTRGYEQYF

size: many
D: NA
V: TRBV28
J: TRBJ1-2
DNA: TGTGCCAGCAGTTTCGCCCAAATGGGCGGCTACACCTTC
CDR3: CASSFAQMGGYTF

size: few
D: NA
V: TRBV27
J: TRBJ1-1
DNA: TGTGCCAGCAGTCCCCAGGGAGGGATGAACACTGAAGCTTTCTTT
CDR3: CASSPQGGMNTEAFF

size: many
D: TRBD2
V: TRBV12-3/TRBV12-4
J: TRBJ2-1
DNA: TGTGCCAGCAGTTTAGGGGCGGGAGGGGCAGGGGGTGAGCAGTTCTTC
CDR3: CASSLGAGGAGGEQFF

size: NA
D: NA
V: TRBV29-1
J: TRBJ2-3
DNA: TGCAGCCACCGAGGTCAGACAGATACGCAGTATTTT
CDR3: CSHRGQTDTQYF

size: NA
D: NA
V: TRBV12-3/TRBV12-4
J: TRBJ2-7
DNA: TGTGCCAGCAGTAACAGGGAGGGGGAGCAGTACTTC
CDR3: CASSNREGEQYF

size: NA
D: NA
V: TRBV6-5
J: TRBJ2-1
DNA: TGTGCCAGCAGTTCCTCGGAGGCCGTCTCCTACAATGAGCAATTCTTC
CDR3: CASSSSEAVSYNEQFF

size: few
D: NA
V: TRBV7-9
J: TRBJ1-5
DNA: TGTGCCAGCCAAGGGGACACCAATCAGCCCCAGCATTTT
CDR3: CASQGDTNQPQHF

size: many
D: NA
V: TRBV12-3/TRBV12-4
J: TRBJ2-2
DNA: TGTGCCAGCTCCCCGGGGGGCCTAGGTTCCGGGGAGCTGTTTTTT
CDR3: CASSPGGLGSGELFF

size: many
D: NA
V: TRBV11-2
J: TRBJ1-1
DNA: TGTGCCAGCAGCTTATTGAGCACTGAAGCTTTCTTT
CDR3: CASSLLSTEAFF

size: many
D: NA
V: TRBV11-2
J: TRBJ1-3
DNA: TGTGCCAGCAGCTTAGAACCGGGTAACACCATATATTTT
CDR3: CASSLEPGNTIYF

size: many
D: TRBD2
V: TRBV14
J: TRBJ2-1
DNA: TGTGCCAGCAGGCTAGCGGTTGGCAATGAGCAGTTCTTC
CDR3: CASRLAVGNEQFF

size: few
D: TRBD1
V: TRBV5-5
J: TRBJ1-2
DNA: TGTGCCAGCAGCTTGGCCGGGTCAGGGGGCGGAGGCTACACCTTC
CDR3: CASSLAGSGGGGYTF

size: many
D: NA
V: TRBV2
J: TRBJ2-7
DNA: TGTGCCAGCAGTGAAAGTGAATTGGACAGAAACTCCTACGAGCAGTACTTC
CDR3: CASSESELDRNSYEQYF

size: few
D: NA
V: TRBV6-1
J: TRBJ2-1
DNA: TGTGCCAGTGACAGGGGGTACCGGCTAGCGGGGTACAATGAGCAGTTCTTC
CDR3: CASDRGYRLAGYNEQFF

size: few
D: NA
V: TRBV19
J: TRBJ1-5
DNA: TGTGCCAGTAGTATAGTGGTTGGGGGGGCACTTAATCAGCCCCAGCATTTT
CDR3: CASSIVVGGALNQPQHF

size: NA
D: NA
V: TRBV2
J: TRBJ2-4
DNA: TGTGCCAGCAGACTAACGTATACAGGCAAAAACATTCAGTACTTC
CDR3: CASRLTYTGKNIQYF

size: many
D: NA
V: TRBV7-8
J: TRBJ1-2
DNA: TGTGCCAGCAGCTTGGACTACTCACGAGGCTACACCTTC
CDR3: CASSLDYSRGYTF

size: NA
D: NA
V: TRBV20-1
J: TRBJ2-7
DNA: TGCAGTGCCCCTCAGCCGAACAGTCTATACGAGCAGTACTTC
CDR3: CSAPQPNSLYEQYF

size: once
D: NA
V: TRBV2
J: TRBJ2-7
DNA: TGTGCCAGTACCCTCAGGCGTGGCGAGCAGTACTTC
CDR3: CASTLRRGEQYF